This TCR beta chain was recorded in a study of CD8 T cells in Susac syndrome. Study-wide results and limits: As the study acknowledged, the number of individuals who were part of its TCR sequencing and HLA analysis was relatively small.

The CDR3 consists of 12 residues. From germline, CDR1 is SGHNT and CDR2 YYREEE (reference sequence). V was shortened by 4 bases and J by 5 bases, with 10 bases between the two germline ends. A note on this clonotype: Antigen unknown.

Each multiple sclerosis control was a treatment-naive patient with relapsing-remitting disease that was either stable or active. When the RNA was reverse transcribed, random hexamers were used with an input of about 0.45 to 1 ug. TCRdb processed the immunoSEQ multiplex PCR reads anew with MiXCR; each CDR3 protein has one entry. Here the sample spans 100,000 to 150,000 distinct CDR3 sequences, 90% to 95% being singletons. V gene TRBV5-4 combines with J gene TRBJ2-7; D uncertain. The source material was CD4+ T cells from PBMCs. The sequence derives from a human donor with multiple sclerosis. In nucleotides, the CDR3 is TGTGCCAGCAGCGTCCCTAGAGACGAGCAGTACTTC. Translating it yields CASSVPRDEQYF.